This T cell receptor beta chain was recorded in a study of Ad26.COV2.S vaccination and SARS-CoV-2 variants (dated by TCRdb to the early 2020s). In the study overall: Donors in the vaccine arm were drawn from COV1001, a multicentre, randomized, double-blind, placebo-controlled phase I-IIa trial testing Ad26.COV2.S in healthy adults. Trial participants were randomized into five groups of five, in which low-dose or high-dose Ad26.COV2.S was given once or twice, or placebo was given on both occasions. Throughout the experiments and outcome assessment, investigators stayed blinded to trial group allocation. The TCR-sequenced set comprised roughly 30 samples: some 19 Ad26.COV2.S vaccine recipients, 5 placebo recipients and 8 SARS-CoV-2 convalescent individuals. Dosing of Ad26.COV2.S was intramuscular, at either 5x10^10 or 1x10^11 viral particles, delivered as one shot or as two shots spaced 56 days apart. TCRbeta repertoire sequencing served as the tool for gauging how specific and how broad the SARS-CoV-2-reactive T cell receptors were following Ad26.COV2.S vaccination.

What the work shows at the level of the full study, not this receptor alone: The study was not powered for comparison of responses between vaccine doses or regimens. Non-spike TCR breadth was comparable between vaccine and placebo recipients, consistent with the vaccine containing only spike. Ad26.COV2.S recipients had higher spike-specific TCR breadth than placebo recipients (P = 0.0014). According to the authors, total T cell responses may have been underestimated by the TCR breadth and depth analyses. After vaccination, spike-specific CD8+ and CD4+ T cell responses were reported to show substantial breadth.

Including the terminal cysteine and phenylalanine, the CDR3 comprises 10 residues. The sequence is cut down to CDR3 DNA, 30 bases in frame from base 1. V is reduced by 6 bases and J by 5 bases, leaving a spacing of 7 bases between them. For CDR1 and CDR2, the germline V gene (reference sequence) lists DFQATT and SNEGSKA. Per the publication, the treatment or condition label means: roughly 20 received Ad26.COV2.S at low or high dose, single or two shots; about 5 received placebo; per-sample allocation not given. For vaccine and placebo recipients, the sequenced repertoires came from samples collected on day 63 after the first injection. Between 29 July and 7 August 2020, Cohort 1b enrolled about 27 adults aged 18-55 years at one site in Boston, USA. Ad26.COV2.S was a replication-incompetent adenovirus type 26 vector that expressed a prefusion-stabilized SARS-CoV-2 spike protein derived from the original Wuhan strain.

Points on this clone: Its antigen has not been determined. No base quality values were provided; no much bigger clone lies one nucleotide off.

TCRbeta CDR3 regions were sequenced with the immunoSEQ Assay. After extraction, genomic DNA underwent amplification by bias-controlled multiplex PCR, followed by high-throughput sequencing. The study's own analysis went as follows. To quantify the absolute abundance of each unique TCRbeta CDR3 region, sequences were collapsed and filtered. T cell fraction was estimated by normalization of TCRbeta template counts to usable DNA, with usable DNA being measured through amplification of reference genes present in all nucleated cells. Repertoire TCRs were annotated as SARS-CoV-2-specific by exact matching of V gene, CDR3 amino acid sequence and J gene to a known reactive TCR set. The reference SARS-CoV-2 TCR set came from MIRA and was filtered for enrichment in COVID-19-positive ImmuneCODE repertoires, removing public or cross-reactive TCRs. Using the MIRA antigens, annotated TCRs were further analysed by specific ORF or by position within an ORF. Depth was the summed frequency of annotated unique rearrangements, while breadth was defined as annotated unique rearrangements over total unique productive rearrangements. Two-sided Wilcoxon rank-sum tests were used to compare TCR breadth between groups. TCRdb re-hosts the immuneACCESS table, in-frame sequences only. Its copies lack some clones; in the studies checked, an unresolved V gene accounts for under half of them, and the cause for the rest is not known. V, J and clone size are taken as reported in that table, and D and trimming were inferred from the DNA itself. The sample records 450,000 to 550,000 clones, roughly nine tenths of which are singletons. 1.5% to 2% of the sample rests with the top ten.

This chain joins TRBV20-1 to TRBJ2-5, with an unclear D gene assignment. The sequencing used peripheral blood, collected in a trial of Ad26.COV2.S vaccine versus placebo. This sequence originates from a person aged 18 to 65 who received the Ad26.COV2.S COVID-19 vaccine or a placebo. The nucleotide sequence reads TGCAGTGCGGAGTGGGAGACCCAGTACTTC. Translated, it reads CSAEWETQYF.